This entry lists 32 T cell receptor beta chains sequenced from one sample in a study of CD8 T cells in ankylosing spondylitis. Each CDR3 protein gets one entry after TCRdb re-called the 5' RACE reads with MiXCR. Of roughly 86,000 distinct CDR3 sequences listed, approximately 9% are singletons. Input material: blood, either unsorted or a sorted T cell fraction (not recorded which). The receptors shown here come from a male donor with ankylosing spondylitis or in good health (not recorded which).

The chain combines TRBV6-1 with TRBJ2-6, with 7 bases fitting TRBD1. Germline CDR1 MNHNS, CDR2 SASEGT. After removal of 5 bases from V and 1 base from J, the junction contained 11 bases not matched to a gene. The CDR3 loop spans 18 amino acids. CDR3 residues: CASSTTGFANSGANVLTF. CDR3 nucleotide sequence: TGTGCCAGCAGTACGACAGGGTTCGCTAATTCTGGGGCCAACGTCCTGACTTTC.

Ten or more counts support this clonotype. The chain couples TRBV5-1 to TRBJ1-1; D gene unclear. The V gene lost 0 bases and the J gene lost 3 bases, with 3 bases spanning the gap. CDR1 is SGHRS and CDR2 is YFSETQ in the germline V gene. The CDR3 spans 12 residues. The chain's CDR3 is CASSLGDTEAFF. In DNA, the CDR3 is TGCGCCAGCAGCTTGGGGGACACTGAAGCTTTCTTT.

In nucleotides, the CDR3 is TGTGCCAGCAGCCAAGGTAGACAGAGTCGGGAGCAGTACTTC. This sequence encodes CASSQGRQSREQYF. This chain joins TRBV3-1 and TRBJ2-7; maybe TRBD1 (5 bases). Germline lookup yields CDR1 LGHDT and CDR2 YNNKEL (reference sequence). This CDR3 is built from 14 residues. Trimming shortened V by 1 base and J by 7 bases, and 14 bases separated the two germline ends.

There are many counts of this clonotype. The chain links TRBV5-5 to TRBJ2-7; 7 bases align to TRBD1. The J segment lost 0 bases and the V segment lost 0 bases, leaving 9 bases of the junction unmatched. There are 17 residues in the CDR3. Germline CDR1 SGHKS, CDR2 YYEKEE (reference sequence). The CDR3 spells CASSLVRQGESSYEQYF. For the CDR3, the DNA is TGTGCCAGCAGCTTGGTCCGACAGGGAGAAAGCTCCTACGAGCAGTACTTC.

Concerning this clonotype itself: A much bigger clone sits one base away, suggesting this may be a read error. V is TRBV12-3 or TRBV12-4 and J is TRBJ2-5; 7 bases align to TRBD1. The CDR3 sequence is 14 residues long. CDR3 DNA: TGTACCAGCAACAAAGACAGGGTACAAGAGACCCAGTACTTC. Its protein is CTSNKDRVQETQYF.

The chain has TRBV7-9 and TRBJ1-4, with 8 nucleotides matching TRBD1. J was trimmed by 10 bases and V by 3 bases; bases with no gene match: 4. The CDR3 runs 13 residues. In germline, CDR1 is SEHNR, CDR2 FQNEAQ (reference sequence). CDR3 region: CASSFPDRGKLFF. The CDR3 DNA follows: TGTGCCAGCAGCTTCCCCGACAGGGGAAAACTGTTTTTT.

In this sample, this clonotype turned up many times. The J gene is TRBJ1-4, the V gene TRBV5-8; 9 nucleotides align to TRBD1. The CDR3 totals 16 residues. The J segment lost 11 bases and the V segment lost 4 bases, leaving 15 bases of the junction unmatched. Germline V gene sequence: CDR1 SGHTS, CDR2 YDEGEE. CDR3 protein: CASSRTWTGAEGKLFF. In DNA form, the CDR3 reads TGTGCCAGCAGCCGTACATGGACAGGGGCAGAAGGGAAACTGTTTTTT.

This clonotype was observed many times. The chain links TRBV5-1 to TRBJ1-3; D unresolved. The CDR3 extends over 17 amino acids. The germline V and J ends were trimmed by 4 bases and 1 base, with 18 bases remaining between them. Per the germline V gene, CDR1 is SGHRS and CDR2 is YFSETQ. The chain's CDR3 is CASSPTRFGTSGNTIYF. The CDR3 DNA follows: TGCGCCAGCAGCCCGACGCGTTTTGGAACGTCTGGAAACACCATATATTTT.

This clonotype was found many times. The chain uses TRBV24-1 and TRBJ2-1; D is unclear. CDR3 length: 11 amino acids. CDR1 KGHDR and CDR2 SFDVKD come from the germline V gene. The V gene lost 5 bases and the J gene lost 9 bases, with 7 bases spanning the gap. The CDR3 nucleotides read TGTGCCACCAGTGGCGAAGGTGAGCAGTTCTTC. Residues: CATSGEGEQFF.

This clonotype was found a few times. V is TRBV7-9 and J is TRBJ2-7; 13 nucleotides match TRBD2. This CDR3 is 14 amino acids long. J gave up 6 bases and V 5 bases, and 4 bases lay outside the gene matches. Germline V lookup: CDR1 SEHNR, CDR2 FQNEAQ (reference sequence). CDR3: CASSVGTSGVEQYF. The CDR3 coding sequence is TGTGCCAGCAGCGTCGGGACTAGCGGGGTCGAGCAGTACTTC.

This clonotype was seen many times. The chain recombines TRBV28 with TRBJ2-7; perhaps D is TRBD1 or TRBD2 (5 bases each). V shed 8 bases and J shed 5 bases, with 19 bases lying between them. From germline, CDR1 is MDHEN and CDR2 SYDVKM. The CDR3 sequence is 14 residues long. The CDR3 sequence is CASRDLWQGNEQYF. The CDR3 region has the DNA TGTGCCAGCCGGGACCTTTGGCAGGGTAACGAGCAGTACTTC.

This clonotype was picked up a small number of times. The chain carries TRBV19 and TRBJ2-6; 10 bases align to TRBD1. This CDR3 comprises 16 residues. CDR1 LNHDA and CDR2 SQIVND come from the germline V gene (reference sequence). Trimming took 9 bases from V and 0 from J; bases not matched to a gene: 5. CDR3 DNA sequence: TGTGCCAGCCGGGACAGGGGCCTCTCTGGGGCCAACGTCCTGACTTTC. It translates to CASRDRGLSGANVLTF. Full variable domain (rest looked up from reference TRBV19 and TRBJ2-6): DGGITQSPKYLFRKEGQNVTLSCEQNLNHDAMYWYRQDPGQGLRLIYYSQIVNDFQKGDIAEGYSVSREKKESFPLTVTSAQKNPTAFYLCASRDRGLSGANVLTFGAGSRLTVL.

At least ten counts were recorded for this clonotype. This sequence joins TRBV28 and TRBJ1-1; D not certain. The CDR3 is 14 amino acids. CDR1 MDHEN and CDR2 SYDVKM come from the germline V gene. Trimming removed 5 bases at V and 8 bases at J, with 18 bases between. As DNA, the CDR3 is TGTGCCAGCAGTACCGCTTTAGGGCAGTCGGAAGCTTTCTTT. It translates to CASSTALGQSEAFF.

In its sample, this clonotype was seen many times. The chain combines TRBV20-1 with TRBJ2-3, with D uncertain. CDR3 length equals 13 residues. V was cut by 3 bases and J by 2 bases, with 9 bases left in between. CDR1 and CDR2 from the germline V gene are DFQATT and SNEGSKA (reference sequence). The CDR3 spells CSASPPTTDTQYF. The CDR3 DNA sequence: TGCAGTGCTAGCCCTCCTACCACAGATACGCAGTATTTT.

This clonotype was seen ten or more times. The rearrangement links TRBV11-3 to TRBJ2-3; D not certain. The CDR3 is 13 amino acids. Germline V gene sequence: CDR1 SGHNT, CDR2 YENEEA. The V gene lost 0 bases and the J gene lost 3 bases, with 4 bases spanning the gap. As DNA, the CDR3 is TGTGCCAGCAGCTTAGATCCGACAGATACGCAGTATTTT. Its protein product is CASSLDPTDTQYF.

In this sample, this clonotype turned up many times. The chain has TRBV29-1 and TRBJ2-7; D gene uncertain. In germline, CDR1 is SQVTM, CDR2 ANQGSEA. This CDR3 region has 10 residues. Trimming removed 6 bases from V and 1 base from J, with 4 bases in between. The CDR3 protein is CSVWSYEQYF. The CDR3 DNA reads as TGCAGCGTATGGTCCTACGAGCAGTACTTC.

The sample holds many counts of this clonotype. Its ends do not fully match the called genes, so a read error is possible. The J gene is TRBJ1-2, the V gene TRBV5-1; tentative D call: TRBD1 (6 bases). This CDR3 has 14 amino acids. Germline CDR1 reads SGHRS; CDR2 reads YFSETQ. This CDR3 is CASSEQGPTGGCTF. Here the CDR3 DNA reads TGCGCCAGCAGCGAACAGGGACCCACGGGTGGCTGCACCTTC.

In this sample, this clonotype turned up a few times. V is TRBV5-4 and J is TRBJ2-1; 9 bases agree with TRBD1. The CDR3 length is 16 residues. Germline V gives CDR1 SGHNT, CDR2 YYREEE (reference sequence). J lost 0 bases, V lost 4 bases, and 5 bases had no gene match. In DNA form, the CDR3 reads TGTGCCAGCAGCCCGTGGGACAGGGTCTCCTACAATGAGCAGTTCTTC. Residues: CASSPWDRVSYNEQFF.

This clonotype appeared a few times. The CDR3: CASSPPRQGRTYEQYF. The CDR3 nucleotides are TGTGCCAGCTCACCGCCCCGACAGGGGCGAACCTACGAGCAGTACTTC. The V gene is TRBV18, the J gene TRBJ2-7; TRBD1 matches at 8 bases. This CDR3 is 16 amino acids long. Per the germline V gene, CDR1 is KGHSH and CDR2 is LQKENI. The J segment lost 2 bases and the V segment lost 3 bases, leaving 9 bases of the junction unmatched. The full variable domain, completed using reference TRBV18 and TRBJ2-7, is NAGVMQNPRHLVRRRGQEARLRCSPMKGHSHVYWYRQLPEEGLKFMVYLQKENIIDESGMPKERFSAEFPKEGPSILRIQQVVRGDSAAYFCASSPPRQGRTYEQYFGPGTRLTVT.

This clonotype has at least ten counts. This chain joins TRBV9 and TRBJ2-1, with D perhaps TRBD1 (5 bases). V was cut by 3 bases and J by 6 bases, with 19 bases left in between. Germline loops: CDR1 SGDLS, CDR2 YYNGEE. The length of the CDR3 is 16 residues. The CDR3 sequence: CASSESHGSGFNEQFF. The DNA for the CDR3 is TGTGCCAGCAGCGAGTCACACGGGTCAGGGTTCAATGAGCAGTTCTTC.

Many counts were recorded for this clonotype. V gene TRBV12-3 or TRBV12-4 combines with J gene TRBJ2-3; 7 bases line up with TRBD2. The CDR3 has 14 amino acids. Trimming cost V 7 bases and J 2 bases; bases outside gene matches: 6. The CDR3 region has the DNA TGTGCCAGCACCATAGCGGGCGTCACAGATACGCAGTATTTT. Its translation: CASTIAGVTDTQYF.

This clonotype has more than one count but fewer than ten. The chain is built from TRBV7-2 and TRBJ2-3; D gene ambiguous. This CDR3 has 12 residues. Germline V CDR1 and CDR2: SGHTA, FQGNSA. Trimming took off 8 bases at V and 1 base at J, with 7 bases between the two ends. The CDR3 loop reads CASAVGTDTQYF. In nucleotides, the CDR3 is TGTGCCAGCGCCGTAGGCACAGATACGCAGTATTTT.

This clonotype was observed many times. This chain links TRBV7-2 with TRBJ2-1, with TRBD2 identical over 11 bases. The CDR3 spans 16 residues. V shed 4 bases, J shed 6 bases, and the junction held 8 bases outside the gene matches. CDR1 is SGHTA and CDR2 is FQGNSA in the germline V gene. The CDR3, as DNA: TGTGCCAGCAGCTCCCCGGGTAGCGGGGGGGGCAATGAGCAGTTCTTC. It encodes CASSSPGSGGGNEQFF.

This clonotype was seen at least ten times. This chain links TRBV27 with TRBJ1-2, with D possibly TRBD1 on 6 matching bases. CDR1 and CDR2 (germline): MNHEY, SMNVEV (reference sequence). The V end was cut by 8 bases, the J end by 0 bases, with 10 bases between. The CDR3 runs 13 residues. CDR3 sequence (DNA): TGTGCCAGCGGGGGGCTCACTAACTATGGCTACACCTTC. It yields the protein CASGGLTNYGYTF.

This clonotype was seen at least ten times. This rearrangement joins TRBV20-1 to TRBJ1-5; TRBD1 might be the D (5 bases). Germline CDR1 reads DFQATT; CDR2 reads SNEGSKA (reference sequence). Trimming cost V 2 bases and J 4 bases, with 9 bases left between them. This CDR3 spans 13 amino acids. CDR3 residues: CSARQGLNQPQHF. The CDR3, as DNA: TGCAGTGCTAGACAGGGACTTAATCAGCCCCAGCATTTT.

This clonotype was recorded many times. The chain recombines TRBV28 with TRBJ1-1; D gene uncertain. Germline V gives CDR1 MDHEN, CDR2 SYDVKM. Trimming removed 1 base from V and 6 bases from J, with 9 bases in between. The length of the CDR3 is 13 residues. The CDR3 protein is CASSLLYTPEAFF. The CDR3 coding sequence is TGTGCCAGCAGTTTATTATATACCCCTGAAGCTTTCTTT.

This clonotype was detected many times. The chain recombines TRBV20-1 with TRBJ1-1; D not certain. Deletions cut 5 bases from V and 3 bases from J, with 10 bases between. CDR3 length: 12 amino acids. CDR1 is DFQATT, CDR2 SNEGSKA, per germline (reference sequence). The CDR3 nucleotides are TGCAGTGCTGACTCGGGGTACACTGAAGCTTTCTTT. The encoded protein is CSADSGYTEAFF.

This clonotype was recorded many times. The rearrangement links TRBV5-1 to TRBJ2-1; no firm D call. The germline V gene has CDR1 SGHRS and CDR2 YFSETQ. V lost 0 bases and J lost 7, with 14 bases in between. The CDR3 spans 15 residues. The CDR3 DNA sequence: TGCGCCAGCAGCTTGGATCCCGAGAGCTGGAATGAGCAGTTCTTC. This sequence encodes CASSLDPESWNEQFF.

Many counts were recorded for this clonotype. V usage is TRBV6-1 and J usage is TRBJ2-7; TRBD1 aligns across 9 bases. CDR1 is MNHNS and CDR2 is SASEGT in the germline V gene. The trim removed 6 bases at V and 1 base at J, leaving 10 bases unmatched. The CDR3 has 16 amino acids. This CDR3 is CASRTPKGQGSYEQYF. Here the CDR3 DNA reads TGTGCCAGCAGGACTCCTAAGGGACAGGGATCCTACGAGCAGTACTTC.

This clonotype turned up a few times. The chain uses TRBV4-2 and TRBJ2-7; 7 nucleotides agree with TRBD2. The V and J ends lost 1 base and 0 bases, in that order; junction bases with no gene match: 3. The CDR3 is made up of 15 amino acids. Germline V CDR1 and CDR2: LGHNA, YNFKEQ. The CDR3 DNA sequence: TGTGCCAGCAGCCAAGTGGGGGGGTCCTCCTACGAGCAGTACTTC. Residues: CASSQVGGSSYEQYF.

This clonotype was observed many times. The chain links TRBV5-1 to TRBJ2-7; D is unclear. Germline CDR1 SGHRS, CDR2 YFSETQ. The CDR3 runs 14 residues. With 3 bases removed from V and 4 bases from J, the gap between germline ends came to 14 bases. The CDR3 reads CASSWAVSGYEQYF. Here the CDR3 DNA reads TGCGCCAGCAGCTGGGCAGTCTCGGGTTACGAGCAGTACTTC.

This clonotype was observed at least ten times. The chain recombines TRBV5-1 with TRBJ1-5, with TRBD1 identical over 7 bases. Trimming cost V 4 bases and J 5 bases; bases outside gene matches: 9. Per the germline V gene, CDR1 is SGHRS and CDR2 is YFSETQ. The CDR3 has 15 residues. The CDR3 loop is CASSEGTVTHQPQHF. The CDR3 bases are TGCGCCAGCAGCGAGGGGACAGTAACTCATCAGCCCCAGCATTTT.